Reported below is one TCR beta chain. Other DNA sequences in the same sample also yield this CDR3. Participants were placed into cohorts based on the clinical history they reported. All recovered Cohort 3 donors got two negative PCRs, got clearance, or saw symptom resolution. The data originate from a study of blood T cell repertoires in COVID-19. Study information: Sources were T cells, B-cell-depleted T cells, or PBMCs; the material itself was cDNA or gDNA.

In the original workflow: Estimates of nucleated cell counts were drawn from the amplification of reference gene primers. Sequenced by immunoSEQ multiplex PCR; TCRdb stores in-frame clones only, minus some. V and J calls plus clone size are reproduced from that table; the DNA served to infer D and trimming. Counted here are 200,000 to 250,000 clones, roughly four fifths occurring once; the ten biggest clones make up around 8.8%. In germline, CDR1 is MNHNS, CDR2 SASEGT. Trimming left V 1 base short and J 0 bases short, with 6 bases between. The CDR3 has 14 residues. The sequence was obtained from a man aged 35 to 55 who had recovered from COVID-19. V gene TRBV6-1 combines with J gene TRBJ1-1; D not resolved. The sample comprised PBMCs or T cells enriched from blood (not recorded which). This CDR3 is CASSEGGMNTEAFF. The CDR3 nucleotides are TGTGCCAGCAGTGAAGGAGGAATGAACACTGAAGCTTTCTTT.